The 24 T cell receptor beta chains given below trace back to one sample, sequenced in a study of blood T cells in healthy people across ages (dated by TCRdb to between 2015 and 2016). Libraries were built with 5' RACE. Sequencing instrument: Illumina HiSeq 2500. A second 7 to 11 cycle PCR used a sample-barcoded 5' primer and a J-beta primer mix. The public reads were quality trimmed at Q25 with fastp and then assembled into clones with MiXCR by TCRdb, keeping productive beta chains. Identical CDR3 proteins give one entry, which carries the most common genes and DNA. The sample table shows under 2 million distinct CDR3 sequences, and roughly a third are seen once. Of the sample, about 11% is held by the ten largest clones. Sequenced: blood. The receptors were sampled from a woman younger than 45 in good health.

The chain has TRBV21-1 and TRBJ2-5; TRBD1, the table's D call, lacks a check against the DNA. TRBV21-1 is a documented pseudogene. This CDR3 is built from 13 residues. The CDR3 nucleotides read TGTGCCAGCAGCCCCCCGAGGGGGCGTCGGCAGTACTTC. Amino acids: CASSPPRGRRQYF.

The genes are TRBV10-3 and TRBJ2-7; 7 nucleotides match TRBD2. The CDR3 is 13 residues long. The V segment lost 9 bases and the J segment 2 bases; nucleotides outside the gene matches: 7. Germline V gene sequence: CDR1 ENHRY, CDR2 SYGVKD. For the CDR3, the DNA is TGTGCCATGGGGCGCGGGAGTACCTACGAGCAGTACTTC. Translating it yields CAMGRGSTYEQYF.

This clonotype was observed a few times. The CDR3 reads CAISGGGRGEKLFF. The CDR3 DNA sequence: TGTGCCATCAGTGGAGGCGGGCGCGGGGAAAAACTGTTTTTT. V usage is TRBV10-3 and J usage is TRBJ1-4; D is undetermined. The CDR3 has 14 residues. Germline lookup yields CDR1 ENHRY and CDR2 SYGVKD. V was clipped by 4 bases and J by 8 bases, with 14 bases between them.

The chain recombines TRBV20-1 with TRBJ2-4; the D gene is possibly TRBD1 (6 bases). Trimming shortened V by 3 bases and J by 0 bases, and 12 bases separated the two germline ends. The CDR3 length is 15 residues. Germline V lookup: CDR1 DFQATT, CDR2 SNEGSKA (reference sequence). Written as DNA, the CDR3 is TGCAGTGCTAGTATGGGGGCCTCAGCCAAAAACATTCAGTACTTC. Amino acids: CSASMGASAKNIQYF.

This chain links TRBV10-2 with TRBJ2-5; no firm D call. The J call may be mistaken, given a closer DNA end match to TRBJ2-7. Germline assignment: CDR1 WSHSY and CDR2 SAAADI. The CDR3 runs to 12 residues. The DNA for the CDR3 is TGCGCCAGCAGTCTTAACGAGGACGAGCAGTACTTC. This encodes CASSLNEDEQYF.

This clonotype appeared many times. The genes are TRBV6-6 and TRBJ2-7; D possibly matches TRBD1 or TRBD2 (6 bases each). Per the germline V gene, CDR1 is MNHNY and CDR2 is SVGAGI (reference sequence). V shed 8 bases and J shed 2 bases, with 16 bases lying between them. CDR3 length equals 14 residues. The CDR3 region is CASLGGRHPYEQYF. CDR3 bases: TGTGCCAGCCTAGGGGGGCGACACCCCTACGAGCAGTACTTC.

This clonotype was counted between two and nine times. The rearrangement uses TRBV7-9 and TRBJ1-4, with 7 bases matching TRBD1. The CDR3 runs 12 residues. Trimming took 11 bases from V and 7 from J; bases not matched to a gene: 7. Germline CDR1 is SEHNR and CDR2 is FQNEAQ (reference sequence). Here the CDR3 DNA reads TGTGCCGGCCGGACAGGAAGTGAAAAACTGTTTTTT. Translating it yields CAGRTGSEKLFF. Using reference TRBV7-9 and TRBJ1-4 for the parts outside the CDR3, the full variable domain is DTGVSQNPRHKITKRGQNVTFRCDPISEHNRLYWYRQTLGQGPEFLTYFQNEAQLEKSRLLSDRFSAERPKGSFSTLEIQRTEQGDSAMYLCAGRTGSEKLFFGSGTQLSVL.

Only a few counts were recorded for this clonotype. J is TRBJ2-5 and V is TRBV7-2, with a possible D match to TRBD2 (6 bases). Germline CDR1 is SGHTA and CDR2 is FQGNSA. The CDR3 is 17 amino acids. V was shortened by 4 bases and J by 2 bases, with 20 bases between the two germline ends. The CDR3 nucleotides read TGTGCCAGCAGCTCGAATCCATTCAGGAGGGTACAAGAGACCCAGTACTTC. Amino acid sequence: CASSSNPFRRVQETQYF.

The table lists this clonotype with a count of one. V is TRBV15 and J is TRBJ2-3; 9 bases align to TRBD2. Germline V gives CDR1 LNHNV, CDR2 YYDKDF (reference sequence). The CDR3 has 15 amino acids. V lost 2 bases to trimming and J lost 1 base; unmatched junction nucleotides: 1. The CDR3 reads CATSRRLAGTDTQYF. CDR3 sequence (DNA): TGTGCCACCAGCAGACGACTAGCGGGCACAGATACGCAGTATTTT.

Only a few counts were recorded for this clonotype. The chain joins TRBV6-1 to TRBJ1-5; the D gene is possibly TRBD1 (6 bases). Trimming left V 6 bases short and J 9 bases short, with 27 bases between. CDR1 and CDR2 from the germline V gene are MNHNS and SASEGT. The CDR3 is 17 residues long. The CDR3 region is CASSPVLGFLGGSPQHF. The CDR3 nucleotides read TGTGCCAGCAGCCCAGTGTTAGGGTTTCTAGGGGGATCGCCCCAGCATTTT.

This clonotype has more than one count but fewer than ten. V usage is TRBV7-3 and J usage is TRBJ1-6, with D uncertain. There are 15 residues in the CDR3. The ends were cut back, 0 bases at V and 6 bases at J, with 9 bases in the middle. Germline CDR1 SGHTA, CDR2 FQGTGA. CDR3 protein: CASSLTPLGNSPLHF. Here the CDR3 DNA reads TGTGCCAGCAGCTTAACGCCCCTCGGTAATTCACCCCTCCACTTT.

V gene TRBV18 combines with J gene TRBJ1-2; D call uncertain. CDR1 is KGHSH, CDR2 LQKENI, per germline. Trimming left V 0 bases short and J 6 bases short, with 11 bases between. The CDR3 totals 14 residues. The chain's CDR3 is CASSPPNGGNGYTF. The CDR3 DNA is TGTGCCAGCTCACCACCGAACGGAGGTAATGGCTACACCTTC.

The count of this clonotype is one. The chain joins TRBV27 to TRBJ2-2; TRBD2 might be the D (5 bases). Germline CDR1 is MNHEY and CDR2 is SMNVEV (reference sequence). The germline V and J ends were trimmed by 5 bases and 0 bases, with 13 bases remaining between them. The CDR3 consists of 16 residues. CDR3: CASSTLLETNTGELFF. The CDR3 DNA reads TGTGCCAGCAGTACCCTACTAGAGACGAACACCGGGGAGCTGTTTTTT.

This rearrangement joins TRBV4-1 to TRBJ2-5, with D unresolved. Looked up from germline, CDR1 is MGHRA and CDR2 is YSYEKL. Trimming shortened V by 5 bases and J by 5 bases, and 12 bases separated the two germline ends. This CDR3 has 13 amino acids. The CDR3 spells CASSKQLPETQYF. The DNA for the CDR3 is TGCGCCAGCAGCAAGCAACTACCGGAGACCCAGTACTTC.

This clonotype was observed a few times. This sequence joins TRBV9 and TRBJ2-7, with D possibly being TRBD1 (5 bases). The germline V gene has CDR1 SGDLS and CDR2 YYNGEE. The CDR3 loop spans 14 amino acids. The V gene lost 0 bases and the J gene lost 4 bases, with 11 bases spanning the gap. Written as DNA, the CDR3 is TGTGCCAGCAGCGTAGCTCCAGGGCCATACGAGCAGTACTTC. Encoded protein: CASSVAPGPYEQYF.

The sample holds a few counts of this clonotype. A junction boundary mismatches the germline segment, possibly from a read error. The V call is TRBV18, the J call TRBJ2-1; weak D call: TRBD2 (6 bases). CDR1 KGHSH and CDR2 LQKENI come from the germline V gene. CDR3 length equals 15 residues. CDR3 DNA sequence: TGTGCCAGCTCCGGCGGGGCCGACTCCTACAATGGGCAGTTCTTC. Protein sequence: CASSGGADSYNGQFF.

For this clonotype: A junction end diverges from the germline sequence, so it may reflect a read error. V usage is TRBV28 and J usage is TRBJ1-2; 7 nucleotides line up with TRBD1. From germline, CDR1 is MDHEN and CDR2 SYDVKM. The CDR3 loop spans 12 amino acids. CDR3 sequence: CASSPRQGGHTF. CDR3 DNA sequence: TGTGCCAGCAGTCCCCGACAGGGTGGCCACACCTTC.

The V call is TRBV12-3 or TRBV12-4, the J call TRBJ1-2; D unresolved. This CDR3 region has 14 residues. Deletions cut 3 bases from V and 7 bases from J, with 15 bases between. The CDR3 coding sequence is TGTGCCAGCAGTTTTTTGTCGGGCTCCTCTGGCTACACCTTC. Its protein is CASSFLSGSSGYTF.

The chain has TRBV6-5 and TRBJ2-5, with 7 bases aligning to TRBD2. This CDR3 has 13 residues. The J segment lost 9 bases and the V segment lost 5 bases, leaving 9 bases of the junction unmatched. Looked up from germline, CDR1 is MNHEY and CDR2 is SVGAGI. The CDR3 nucleotides are TGTGCCAGCAGTACGGGACGGGAGGAGGCCCAGTACTTC. This translates into CASSTGREEAQYF.

V usage is TRBV28 and J usage is TRBJ2-5; 10 bases align to TRBD2. Trimming took 5 bases from V and 4 from J; bases not matched to a gene: 10. Germline lookup yields CDR1 MDHEN and CDR2 SYDVKM. This CDR3 comprises 16 residues. The CDR3 protein is CASSQSGRANAETQYF. The CDR3 DNA reads as TGTGCCAGCAGTCAGAGCGGGAGGGCCAATGCAGAGACCCAGTACTTC.

This clonotype was seen just once. The chain links TRBV20-1 to TRBJ2-7, with D perhaps given as TRBD1 or TRBD2 (5 bases each). The V end was cut by 2 bases, the J end by 1 base, with 9 bases between. CDR1 DFQATT and CDR2 SNEGSKA come from the germline V gene (reference sequence). This CDR3 contains 13 residues. CDR3 bases: TGCAGTGCTAGACGGGGCTTTTCCTACGAGCAGTACTTC. This encodes CSARRGFSYEQYF.

In regard to this clonotype: With a much larger clone just one base away, this may be a read error. The J gene is TRBJ2-1, the V gene TRBV4-1, with D possibly being TRBD1 (5 bases). The germline V and J ends were trimmed by 2 bases and 10 bases, with 15 bases remaining between them. The CDR3 spans 14 residues. Germline V gene data show CDR1 as MGHRA and CDR2 as YSYEKL. The CDR3 bases are TGCGCCAGCAGCCAATGGGGCAAGGTCGACGAGCAGTTCTTC. Protein sequence: CASSQWGKVDEQFF.

On this clonotype: A much larger clone is a single base away; this may be a read error. The V and J genes are TRBV6-2 or TRBV6-3 and TRBJ2-6, with 10 bases identical to TRBD1. Germline V gives CDR1 MNHEY, CDR2 SVGEGT. This CDR3 region has 18 residues. CDR3 sequence (DNA): TGTGCCAGCAGTTCCCTACCGGGACAGGGGCCTGGGGCCAACGTCCGGACTTTC. This sequence encodes CASSSLPGQGPGANVRTF.

The chain is built from TRBV9 and TRBJ2-3; a weak D match, TRBD2 (6 bases). Germline V gene data show CDR1 as SGDLS and CDR2 as YYNGEE. The V end lost 5 bases, the J end lost 5 bases, and 21 bases lay between the germline ends. The CDR3 contains 16 residues. CDR3 DNA: TGTGCCAGCAGTCCCCCTAGCGCTTCGAAGGGAGATACGCAGTATTTT. As protein: CASSPPSASKGDTQYF.